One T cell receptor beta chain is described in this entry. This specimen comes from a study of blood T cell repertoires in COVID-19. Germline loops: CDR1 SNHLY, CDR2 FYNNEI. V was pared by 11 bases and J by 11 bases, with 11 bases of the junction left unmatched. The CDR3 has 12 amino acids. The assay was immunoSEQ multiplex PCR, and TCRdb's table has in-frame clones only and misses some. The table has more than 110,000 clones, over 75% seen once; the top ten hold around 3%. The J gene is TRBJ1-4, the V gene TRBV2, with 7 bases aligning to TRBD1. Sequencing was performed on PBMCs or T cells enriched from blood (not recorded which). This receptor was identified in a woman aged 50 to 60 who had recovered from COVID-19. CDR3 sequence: CAGRQGAEKLFF. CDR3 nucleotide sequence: TGTGCCGGGAGACAGGGAGCGGAGAAACTGTTTTTT.